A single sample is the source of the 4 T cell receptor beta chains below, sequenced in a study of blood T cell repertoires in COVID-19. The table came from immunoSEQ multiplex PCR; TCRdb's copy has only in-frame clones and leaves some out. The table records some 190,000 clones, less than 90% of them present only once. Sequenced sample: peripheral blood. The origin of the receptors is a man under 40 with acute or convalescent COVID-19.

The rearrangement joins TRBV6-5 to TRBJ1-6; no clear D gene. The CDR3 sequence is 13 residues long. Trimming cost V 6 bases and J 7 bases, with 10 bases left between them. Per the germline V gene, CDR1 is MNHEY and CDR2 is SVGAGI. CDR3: CASSVSRNSPLHF. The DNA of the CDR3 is TGTGCCAGCAGCGTTAGTAGAAATTCACCCCTCCACTTT.

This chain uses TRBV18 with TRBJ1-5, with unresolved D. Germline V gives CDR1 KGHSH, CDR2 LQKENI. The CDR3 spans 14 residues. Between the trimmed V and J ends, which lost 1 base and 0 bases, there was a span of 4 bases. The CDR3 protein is CASSPQSSNQPQHF. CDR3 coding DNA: TGTGCCAGCTCACCACAGAGTAGCAATCAGCCCCAGCATTTT.

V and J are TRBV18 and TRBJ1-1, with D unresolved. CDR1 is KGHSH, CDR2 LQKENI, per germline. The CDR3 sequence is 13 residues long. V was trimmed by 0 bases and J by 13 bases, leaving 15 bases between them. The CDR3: CASSPPVRLKLFF. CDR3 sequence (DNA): TGTGCCAGCTCACCACCGGTGAGACTGAAGCTTTTCTTT.

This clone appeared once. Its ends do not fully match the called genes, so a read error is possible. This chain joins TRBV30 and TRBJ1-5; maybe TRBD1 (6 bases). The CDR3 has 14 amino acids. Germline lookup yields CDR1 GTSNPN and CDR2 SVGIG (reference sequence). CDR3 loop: CAWSVQGSHQPQHF. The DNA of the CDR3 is TGTGCCTGGAGTGTACAGGGTAGCCATCAGCCCCAGCATTTT.